A selection of T cell receptor beta chains follows, all from one sample in a study of cytomegalovirus exposure and HLA in healthy donors. Repertoires were generated with immunoSEQ multiplex PCR, while TCRdb's copy carries only in-frame clones and drops some. The table has some 86,000 clones, about 72% seen once; the top ten hold 2.1%. Sequenced sample: PBMCs. These receptors originate from a man aged 25 to 40 in good health and CMV-seronegative. CDR3s include the opening cysteine and the closing phenylalanine or tryptophan. Each record gives: V gene, D gene, clone size, J gene, CDR3 protein, CDR3 DNA. A D gene is named only where the DNA matches it firmly. Not all rows give a size; the values are once, few, many and, for expanded clones, a class.

V gene: TRBV30
D gene: .
clone size: .
J gene: TRBJ1-2
CDR3 protein: CAWSGRAKGYTF
CDR3 DNA: TGTGCCTGGAGTGGGCGGGCAAAAGGCTACACCTTC

V gene: TRBV28
D gene: .
clone size: .
J gene: TRBJ1-5
CDR3 protein: CASCTGDRPQPQHF
CDR3 DNA: TGTGCCAGTTGCACGGGGGATCGGCCTCAGCCCCAGCATTTT

V gene: TRBV7-2
D gene: TRBD1
clone size: .
J gene: TRBJ1-1
CDR3 protein: CASSLVWGTGRENTEAFF
CDR3 DNA: TGTGCCAGCAGCTTAGTTTGGGGGACAGGAAGAGAGAACACTGAAGCTTTCTTT

V gene: TRBV9
D gene: .
clone size: once
J gene: TRBJ2-7
CDR3 protein: CASSPGQPPYEQYF
CDR3 DNA: TGTGCCAGCAGCCCGGGTCAGCCCCCCTACGAGCAGTACTTC

V gene: TRBV5-4
D gene: .
clone size: .
J gene: TRBJ2-7
CDR3 protein: CASSLVGSSPYEQYF
CDR3 DNA: TGTGCCAGCAGCTTGGTCGGGAGCTCTCCCTACGAGCAGTACTTC

V gene: TRBV29-1
D gene: TRBD1
clone size: .
J gene: TRBJ1-1
CDR3 protein: CSVDRGNTEAFF
CDR3 DNA: TGCAGCGTCGACAGGGGGAACACTGAAGCTTTCTTT

V gene: TRBV10-3
D gene: TRBD2
clone size: .
J gene: TRBJ2-7
CDR3 protein: CAILAGHSYEQYF
CDR3 DNA: TGTGCCATCTTAGCGGGCCACTCCTACGAGCAGTACTTC

V gene: TRBV6-5
D gene: .
clone size: .
J gene: TRBJ1-6
CDR3 protein: CASSYGGDNSPLHF
CDR3 DNA: TGTGCCAGCAGTTACGGAGGGGATAATTCACCCCTCCACTTT

V gene: TRBV6-1
D gene: .
clone size: .
J gene: TRBJ1-5
CDR3 protein: CASSALHSWGDNNQPQHF
CDR3 DNA: TGTGCCAGCAGTGCATTACATTCTTGGGGAGACAACAATCAGCCCCAGCATTTT

V gene: TRBV7-9
D gene: TRBD1
clone size: .
J gene: TRBJ1-1
CDR3 protein: CASSPRQGRYTEAFF
CDR3 DNA: TGTGCCAGCAGCCCGCGACAGGGCAGATACACTGAAGCTTTCTTT

V gene: TRBV30
D gene: .
clone size: .
J gene: TRBJ1-1
CDR3 protein: CAWSLREAAFF
CDR3 DNA: TGTGCCTGGAGTTTGAGGGAAGCAGCTTTCTTT

V gene: TRBV7-2
D gene: TRBD2
clone size: .
J gene: TRBJ2-1
CDR3 protein: CASSLLAGGYNEQFF
CDR3 DNA: TGTGCCAGCAGCTTACTAGCGGGGGGATACAATGAGCAGTTCTTC

V gene: TRBV19
D gene: TRBD1
clone size: .
J gene: TRBJ1-5
CDR3 protein: CASSMQGGNNQPQHF
CDR3 DNA: TGTGCCAGTAGTATGCAGGGGGGCAACAATCAGCCCCAGCATTTT

V gene: TRBV19
D gene: .
clone size: .
J gene: TRBJ2-2
CDR3 protein: CASSIGGTNTGELFF
CDR3 DNA: TGTGCCAGTAGTATTGGGGGGACGAACACCGGGGAGCTGTTTTTT

V gene: TRBV27
D gene: TRBD2
clone size: .
J gene: TRBJ2-1
CDR3 protein: CASSSRGLAGGNEQFF
CDR3 DNA: TGTGCCAGCAGTTCGAGAGGACTAGCGGGAGGAAATGAGCAGTTCTTC

V gene: TRBV28
D gene: .
clone size: .
J gene: TRBJ1-2
CDR3 protein: CASSPRGPRGYTF
CDR3 DNA: TGTGCCAGCAGTCCGCGGGGCCCGAGGGGCTACACCTTC

V gene: TRBV7-3
D gene: TRBD1
clone size: .
J gene: TRBJ2-7
CDR3 protein: CASSKGTGGYEQYF
CDR3 DNA: TGTGCCAGCAGTAAGGGGACAGGGGGCTACGAGCAGTACTTC

V gene: TRBV29-1
D gene: .
clone size: .
J gene: TRBJ1-2
CDR3 protein: CSVDDTGQGLSYGYTF
CDR3 DNA: TGCAGCGTTGATGATACCGGACAAGGCCTTTCCTATGGCTACACCTTC

V gene: TRBV19
D gene: .
clone size: .
J gene: TRBJ2-6
CDR3 protein: CASSLDSSGANVLTF
CDR3 DNA: TGTGCCAGTAGCCTGGACAGTTCTGGGGCCAACGTCCTGACTTTC

V gene: TRBV4-1
D gene: .
clone size: .
J gene: TRBJ1-6
CDR3 protein: CASSQISSPLHF
CDR3 DNA: TGCGCCAGCAGCCAAATCTCCTCACCCCTCCACTTT

V gene: TRBV4-1
D gene: .
clone size: few
J gene: TRBJ1-1
CDR3 protein: CASSQDRRTEAFF
CDR3 DNA: TGCGCCAGCAGCCAAGATCGGAGAACTGAAGCTTTCTTT

V gene: TRBV10-2
D gene: TRBD1
clone size: .
J gene: TRBJ1-3
CDR3 protein: CASTMFDRGQNTIYF
CDR3 DNA: TGCGCCAGCACCATGTTCGACAGGGGACAAAACACCATATATTTT

V gene: TRBV5-1
D gene: .
clone size: once
J gene: TRBJ2-2
CDR3 protein: CASTGASGNTGELFF
CDR3 DNA: TGCGCCAGCACGGGAGCATCTGGGAACACCGGGGAGCTGTTTTTT

V gene: TRBV18
D gene: TRBD1
clone size: .
J gene: TRBJ1-4
CDR3 protein: CASSLRQGADEKLFF
CDR3 DNA: TGTGCCAGCTCGCTCCGACAGGGGGCGGACGAAAAACTGTTTTTT

V gene: TRBV12-5
D gene: .
clone size: once
J gene: TRBJ1-2
CDR3 protein: CASEGARRGYTF
CDR3 DNA: TGTGCTAGTGAAGGGGCGAGGAGAGGCTACACCTTC

V gene: TRBV6-5
D gene: TRBD1
clone size: .
J gene: TRBJ2-7
CDR3 protein: CASSSIRQGLFYEQYF
CDR3 DNA: TGTGCCAGCAGTTCCATTCGACAGGGCCTTTTCTACGAGCAGTACTTC

V gene: TRBV6-5
D gene: TRBD1
clone size: once
J gene: TRBJ2-7
CDR3 protein: CASTKDRVGREQYF
CDR3 DNA: TGTGCCAGCACCAAGGACAGGGTGGGTAGGGAGCAGTACTTC

V gene: TRBV29-1
D gene: .
clone size: few
J gene: TRBJ2-5
CDR3 protein: CSVGQVEEQYF
CDR3 DNA: TGCAGCGTTGGGCAGGTCGAAGAGCAGTACTTC

V gene: TRBV7-8
D gene: .
clone size: few
J gene: TRBJ1-2
CDR3 protein: CASSVGPRDYGYTF
CDR3 DNA: TGTGCCAGCAGCGTAGGTCCTCGGGACTATGGCTACACCTTC

V gene: TRBV27
D gene: TRBD2
clone size: .
J gene: TRBJ2-1
CDR3 protein: CASTIAGPYNEQFF
CDR3 DNA: TGTGCCAGCACCATAGCGGGACCCTACAATGAGCAGTTCTTC

V gene: TRBV30
D gene: TRBD1
clone size: .
J gene: TRBJ1-5
CDR3 protein: CAWSVTGGQPQHF
CDR3 DNA: TGTGCCTGGAGTGTGACAGGGGGCCAGCCCCAGCATTTT

V gene: TRBV10-3
D gene: TRBD1
clone size: .
J gene: TRBJ1-2
CDR3 protein: CAISKQGQGIDYGYTF
CDR3 DNA: TGTGCCATCAGTAAACAAGGACAGGGGATCGACTATGGCTACACCTTC

V gene: TRBV27
D gene: TRBD1
clone size: .
J gene: TRBJ1-5
CDR3 protein: CASSQQGFDQPQHF
CDR3 DNA: TGTGCCAGCAGTCAACAGGGGTTCGACCAGCCCCAGCATTTT

V gene: TRBV10-3
D gene: .
clone size: .
J gene: TRBJ2-3
CDR3 protein: CATHGPGTDTQYF
CDR3 DNA: TGTGCCACGCATGGGCCGGGCACAGATACGCAGTATTTT